A single sample gave rise to the 17 T cell receptor beta chains below, sequenced in a study of T cell repertoires in cytomegalovirus infection. These receptors have no known antigen. TCRdb redid the calling of the reads with MiXCR, one entry per CDR3 protein. This sample has hundreds of thousands of distinct CDR3 sequences; about two fifths occur once, and the top ten carry around 45%. Material: cultured PBMCs, obtained from culture after CMV antigen stimulation. All receptors come from a human donor in good health (CMV status not recorded). Some clones in this sample may be carry-over from other donors' samples.

This clonotype was seen ten or more times. The CDR3 nucleotides read TGCGCCAGCAGCGCCACGATATTACGGGACAGTAATAATTCACCCCTCCACTTT. Its translation is CASSATILRDSNNSPLHF. V gene TRBV5-1 combines with J gene TRBJ1-6; 7 bases are a match to TRBD1. The CDR3 runs to 18 residues. Losses at the gene ends were 4 bases for V and 5 bases for J; bases not matched to a gene: 15. Germline CDR1 reads SGHRS; CDR2 reads YFSETQ.

The chain carries TRBV6-2 or TRBV6-3 and TRBJ1-1; D gene uncertain. Germline V gene sequence: CDR1 MNHEY, CDR2 SVGEGT. V was clipped by 5 bases and J by 6 bases, with 16 bases between them. This CDR3 is built from 14 residues. DNA of the CDR3: TGTGCCAGCAGTCGAGAAGGGTCCCTCGCTGAAGCTTTCTTT. Translation gives CASSREGSLAEAFF.

Only a few counts were recorded for this clonotype. The V call is TRBV5-1, the J call TRBJ1-1; the D gene is possibly TRBD1 (6 bases). The CDR3 runs 14 residues. The germline V gene has CDR1 SGHRS and CDR2 YFSETQ. V lost 2 bases and J lost 2, with 10 bases in between. DNA for the CDR3: TGCGCCAGCAGCTTCACAGGGTACAACACTGAAGCTTTCTTT. Its protein product is CASSFTGYNTEAFF.

This clonotype turned up a few times. A junction end diverges from the germline sequence, so it may reflect a read error. The J gene is TRBJ1-2, the V gene TRBV7-3; 8 bases match TRBD1. The germline CDR1 and CDR2 sequences are SGHTA and FQGTGA. This CDR3 spans 10 amino acids. The CDR3 DNA is TGTGCCAGCAGCTGGGACAGGTTTGCCTTC. Translation gives CASSWDRFAF.

CDR3 bases: TGTGCCAGCAGCTTAGCGCAAAGGCACGTGGGGACTGGAAACACCATATATTTT. It translates to CASSLAQRHVGTGNTIYF. The chain employs TRBV7-6 and TRBJ1-3; D not certain. The germline V gene has CDR1 SGHVS and CDR2 FNYEAQ. Trimming shortened V by 0 bases and J by 2 bases, and 17 bases separated the two germline ends. CDR3 size: 18 residues.

The V gene is TRBV7-9, the J gene TRBJ2-3; D unclear. The CDR3 totals 13 residues. Trimming took off 5 bases at V and 3 bases at J, with 9 bases between the two ends. CDR1 is SEHNR and CDR2 is FQNEAQ in the germline V gene (reference sequence). CDR3 loop: CASSQADTDTQYF. The CDR3 DNA sequence: TGTGCCAGCAGCCAGGCGGATACAGATACGCAGTATTTT.

This sequence joins TRBV6-5 and TRBJ1-6; the D gene is possibly TRBD1 (5 bases). Trimming shortened V by 6 bases and J by 8 bases, and 11 bases separated the two germline ends. The CDR3 runs to 13 residues. Germline values: CDR1 MNHEY, CDR2 SVGAGI. The CDR3 loop reads CASSFDRDSPLHF. In nucleotides, the CDR3 is TGTGCCAGCAGCTTCGACAGAGATTCACCCCTCCACTTT.

This clonotype has more than one count but fewer than ten. Written as DNA, the CDR3 is TGTGCCAGCAGCTTCAGGACTAGCGGGGGGGCCACCTACGAGCAGTACTTC. This gives the protein CASSFRTSGGATYEQYF. V usage is TRBV7-2 and J usage is TRBJ2-7; 15 nucleotides agree with TRBD2. V lost 3 bases and J lost 2; bases outside the gene matches: 5. Germline V gene lookup returns CDR1 SGHTA and CDR2 FQGNSA. The CDR3 has 17 amino acids.

There are a few counts of this clonotype. The V gene is TRBV20-1, the J gene TRBJ2-3; D might be TRBD1 (6 bases). This CDR3 has 14 residues. V shed 2 bases and J shed 7 bases, with 16 bases lying between them. Germline V gene data show CDR1 as DFQATT and CDR2 as SNEGSKA (reference sequence). The CDR3 loop is CSARIGQIANTQYF. The DNA of the CDR3 is TGCAGTGCTAGAATAGGACAGATAGCTAATACGCAGTATTTT.

The rearrangement links TRBV2 to TRBJ2-7; D gene unclear. The CDR3 runs to 11 residues. V lost 5 bases, J lost 8 bases, and 10 bases lay in between. Germline-derived CDR1 and CDR2 are SNHLY and FYNNEI. This CDR3 is CASSPIVKQYF. The CDR3 DNA sequence: TGTGCCAGCAGTCCGATCGTCAAGCAGTACTTC.

The CDR3 sequence is CAIIPSGSRYSYNEQFF. DNA of the CDR3: TGTGCCATCATACCTAGCGGGAGCCGGTACTCCTACAATGAGCAGTTCTTC. The chain carries TRBV10-3 and TRBJ2-1; 10 nucleotides match TRBD2. Per the germline V gene, CDR1 is ENHRY and CDR2 is SYGVKD. The CDR3 runs to 17 residues. V trimming: 7 bases; J trimming: 0 bases; junction bases outside the gene matches: 9.

This clonotype was seen more than once but under ten times. The genes are TRBV4-3 and TRBJ2-5; 12 bases match TRBD2. V was clipped by 1 base and J by 7 bases; unmatched bases: 7. The length of the CDR3 is 16 residues. Per germline, CDR1 LGHNA and CDR2 YSLEER. CDR3 DNA: TGCGCCAGCAGCCAAGTCCTAGCGGGGGGGCCGGTGACCCAGTACTTC. As protein: CASSQVLAGGPVTQYF.

This clonotype has more than one count but fewer than ten. V is TRBV7-6 and J is TRBJ1-6, with no clear D. Per germline, CDR1 SGHVS and CDR2 FNYEAQ. Trimming took 6 bases from V and 3 from J, leaving 9 bases between them. The CDR3 is made up of 14 amino acids. The CDR3 spells CASSSGHYNSPLHF. CDR3 nucleotides: TGTGCCAGCAGTTCGGGCCACTATAATTCACCCCTCCACTTT.

Only a few counts were recorded for this clonotype. The chain uses TRBV11-2 and TRBJ2-5, with D uncertain. Trimming cost V 4 bases and J 2 bases, with 14 bases left between them. The germline V gene has CDR1 SGHAT and CDR2 FQNNGV. The CDR3 is 15 residues long. The CDR3 bases are TGTGCCAGCAGCTCCTTGGGATTCGGGCAAGAGACCCAGTACTTC. Amino acid sequence: CASSSLGFGQETQYF.

In this sample, this clonotype turned up many times. The V and J genes are TRBV12-3 or TRBV12-4 and TRBJ2-7; D remains ambiguous. This CDR3 has 14 amino acids. With 3 bases removed from V and 2 bases from J, the gap between germline ends came to 11 bases. The chain's CDR3 is CASSFVAGTYEQYF. CDR3 DNA: TGTGCCAGCAGTTTTGTCGCTGGCACCTACGAGCAGTACTTC.

This clonotype appeared a few times. CDR3 DNA sequence: TGTGCCAGTAGTCCTACGACAGGCCTGTTCTCCTACAATGAGCAGTTCTTC. Its translation is CASSPTTGLFSYNEQFF. This chain connects TRBV19 to TRBJ2-1; possible D gene TRBD1, 6 bases. Germline values: CDR1 LNHDA, CDR2 SQIVND (reference sequence). The V gene lost 5 bases and the J gene lost 0 bases, with 17 bases spanning the gap. The CDR3 spans 17 residues.

The chain carries TRBV7-6 and TRBJ2-2; 8 bases agree with TRBD2. The CDR3 contains 18 residues. With 2 bases clipped from V and 1 base from J, the junction kept 9 bases outside the gene matches. Germline CDR1 is SGHVS and CDR2 is FNYEAQ. CDR3 bases: TGTGCCAGCAGCTTATTCCCAACTAGCGGAGGGAACACCGGGGAGCTGTTTTTT. Its translation: CASSLFPTSGGNTGELFF.